Listed here are 9 T cell receptor beta chains from one sample, sequenced in a study of T cells in Graves' hyperthyroidism and ophthalmopathy. RNA transcripts gave rise to amplified TCR beta CDR3 regions. RT-PCR in the first round (using the HTBI primer set) targeted the TCR CDR3. TCRdb itself ran the multiplex PCR reads through MiXCR, one entry per CDR3 protein. The table includes 690,000 or so distinct CDR3 sequences, approximately 18% detected once. Sequencing was performed on blood. These receptors all come from a woman between 50 and 59 years old with Graves' hyperthyroidism that later progressed to Graves' ophthalmopathy.

Concerning this clonotype itself: A much more abundant neighbour one base away suggests this may be a read error. The gene calls are TRBV11-2 and TRBJ2-7; D tentatively fits TRBD1 or TRBD2 (5 bases each). CDR3 size: 14 residues. V was cut by 5 bases and J by 2 bases, with 13 bases left in between. Germline values: CDR1 SGHAT, CDR2 FQNNGV. The CDR3 bases are TGTGCCAGCAGCCGTCAGGGTAGCGCCTACGAGCAGTACTTC. Translating gives CASSRQGSAYEQYF.

The rearrangement joins TRBV7-3 to TRBJ2-1; TRBD1 matches 7 bases. The CDR3 extends over 15 amino acids. Germline V gene data show CDR1 as SGHTA and CDR2 as FQGTGA. V was clipped by 3 bases and J by 9 bases; unmatched bases: 11. CDR3 protein: CASSFRTGRGGEQFF. The CDR3 DNA is TGTGCCAGCAGCTTTCGGACAGGCCGGGGTGGTGAGCAGTTCTTC.

The rearrangement joins TRBV18 to TRBJ1-5, with 9 bases fitting TRBD1. Germline CDR1 reads KGHSH; CDR2 reads LQKENI. V gave up 2 bases and J gave up 1 base; unmatched junction bases: 9. The CDR3 runs 18 residues. CDR3: CASSPLGTGGVSNQPQHF. CDR3 DNA sequence: TGTGCCAGCTCACCATTGGGAACAGGGGGCGTAAGCAATCAGCCCCAGCATTTT.

This clonotype was recorded many times. The chain carries TRBV5-1 and TRBJ1-2; D is ambiguous. This CDR3 is 15 amino acids long. Germline lookup yields CDR1 SGHRS and CDR2 YFSETQ. V was pared by 0 bases and J by 3 bases, with 12 bases between. CDR3 sequence reads: CASSLAGSGDYGYTF. DNA for the CDR3: TGCGCCAGCAGCTTGGCTGGTAGTGGCGACTATGGCTACACCTTC.

V and J are TRBV5-4 and TRBJ1-2, with 7 nucleotides matching TRBD1. V lost 4 bases to trimming and J lost 6 bases; unmatched junction nucleotides: 12. The germline CDR1 and CDR2 sequences are SGHNT and YYREEE (reference sequence). The CDR3 covers 15 residues. CDR3 DNA: TGTGCCAGCAGCCCGCCCCCAAGGGACAGTCATGGCTACACCTTC. This encodes CASSPPPRDSHGYTF.

Note on this clonotype: A much larger clone differs from this one at a single base, so this may be a read error. The chain combines TRBV5-1 with TRBJ2-1; the D gene is possibly TRBD2 (6 bases). This CDR3 is 13 amino acids long. V gave up 4 bases and J gave up 5 bases, with 10 bases separating them. Germline loops: CDR1 SGHRS, CDR2 YFSETQ. The CDR3 spells CASSAGTHNEQFF. DNA of the CDR3: TGCGCCAGCAGCGCGGGGACCCACAATGAGCAGTTCTTC.

The CDR3 sequence is CASSDGQSLGNEQFF. The DNA for the CDR3 is TGTGCCAGCAGCGATGGACAGTCCTTAGGGAATGAGCAGTTCTTC. The V call is TRBV5-5, the J call TRBJ2-1; D may be TRBD1 (6 bases). The CDR3 covers 15 residues. Germline CDR1 reads SGHKS; CDR2 reads YYEKEE (reference sequence). The V gene lost 4 bases and the J gene lost 7 bases, with 18 bases spanning the gap.

V is TRBV20-1 and J is TRBJ1-6, with 8 nucleotides matching TRBD1. Trimming cost V 6 bases and J 2 bases; bases outside gene matches: 9. The CDR3 consists of 16 residues. Looked up from germline, CDR1 is DFQATT and CDR2 is SNEGSKA (reference sequence). The CDR3 DNA reads TGCAGTGCCGATACCTCGACAGGGGCCTATAATTCACCCCTCCACTTT. This translates into CSADTSTGAYNSPLHF.

The chain joins TRBV6-1 to TRBJ1-6; 7 bases map to TRBD1. The CDR3 consists of 13 residues. CDR1 MNHNS and CDR2 SASEGT come from the germline V gene. V gave up 10 bases and J gave up 9 bases; unmatched junction bases: 9. The CDR3 DNA follows: TGTGCCACAGACAGGGTAAAAGGTTCACCCCTCCACTTT. As protein: CATDRVKGSPLHF.